These 20 T cell receptor beta chains share one sample of origin, sequenced in a study of T-cell memory formation after mild COVID-19. Using its own MiXCR run on the 5' RACE reads, TCRdb lists one record per CDR3 protein. The sample lists some 410,000 distinct CDR3 sequences; under 25% were seen once. Sequencing used PBMCs or a T cell subset sorted from them (not recorded which). These TCRs come from an adult woman who had mild COVID-19 (a few samples of this study predate the infection). Cell type and time point are not known.

The V call is TRBV6-2 or TRBV6-3, the J call TRBJ2-7, with D possibly being TRBD1 or TRBD2 (6 bases each). The CDR3 is 14 amino acids. Germline loops: CDR1 MNHEY, CDR2 SVGEGT. V shed 2 bases and J shed 5 bases, with 13 bases lying between them. The CDR3 sequence: CASSYGGGIHEQYF. The CDR3 DNA is TGTGCCAGCAGTTACGGGGGCGGGATCCACGAGCAGTACTTC.

The V call is TRBV5-1, the J call TRBJ2-1; D is uncertain. The CDR3 has 15 amino acids. The germline gives CDR1 SGHRS, CDR2 YFSETQ. Trimming shortened V by 0 bases and J by 2 bases, and 9 bases separated the two germline ends. CDR3 loop: CASSLVRSAYNEQFF. CDR3 DNA sequence: TGCGCCAGCAGCTTGGTCAGGAGCGCCTACAATGAGCAGTTCTTC.

The J gene is TRBJ2-1, the V gene TRBV24-1; 12 nucleotides match TRBD2. V lost 4 bases, J lost 3 bases, and 0 bases stayed unmatched. CDR1 is KGHDR, CDR2 SFDVKD, per germline. The CDR3 totals 15 residues. CDR3 DNA sequence: TGTGCCACCAGTGAGACTAGCGGGAGCTACAATGAGCAGTTCTTC. Protein product: CATSETSGSYNEQFF.

A few counts support this clonotype. This rearrangement joins TRBV24-1 to TRBJ2-4, with 7 bases matching TRBD1. The ends lost 3 bases at V and 0 bases at J; junction bases unmatched: 4. CDR1 is KGHDR and CDR2 is SFDVKD in the germline V gene. The CDR3 contains 16 residues. The CDR3 region has the DNA TGTGCCACCAGTGATCCTAGACAGGGAGCCAAAAACATTCAGTACTTC. Protein sequence: CATSDPRQGAKNIQYF.

Ten or more counts support this clonotype. The CDR3: CASSLEYGGGAGEQFF. The CDR3 DNA is TGCGCCAGCAGCTTGGAGTATGGCGGGGGGGCCGGTGAGCAGTTCTTC. The chain carries TRBV5-1 and TRBJ2-1, with TRBD2 identical over 9 bases. The CDR3 has 16 amino acids. V lost 0 bases and J lost 9; bases outside the gene matches: 10. Germline CDR1 reads SGHRS; CDR2 reads YFSETQ.

This clonotype was seen a handful of times. The gene calls are TRBV7-9 and TRBJ2-1; 9 positions agree with TRBD2. CDR3 length: 16 amino acids. V gave up 5 bases and J gave up 8 bases; unmatched junction bases: 13. The germline V gene has CDR1 SEHNR and CDR2 FQNEAQ (reference sequence). The CDR3 here is CASSLLGSGSIHEQFF. In DNA, the CDR3 is TGTGCCAGCAGCCTGCTGGGTAGCGGGAGTATCCATGAGCAGTTCTTC.

V is TRBV12-3 or TRBV12-4 and J is TRBJ2-2; 7 bases fit TRBD1. V dropped 6 bases and J dropped 4; count of bases not matched to a gene: 11. This CDR3 region has 16 residues. The CDR3 DNA follows: TGTGCCAGCAGCCCGCAGGGGGAGACGTCCACCGGGGAGCTGTTTTTT. This codes for CASSPQGETSTGELFF.

The rearrangement links TRBV24-1 to TRBJ2-7, with unresolved D. The CDR3 totals 12 residues. Trimming cost V 6 bases and J 6 bases, with 11 bases left between them. Germline CDR1 is KGHDR and CDR2 is SFDVKD. The CDR3 spells CATSLLQSEQYF. CDR3 DNA: TGTGCCACCAGTTTGTTACAGAGCGAGCAGTACTTC.

The J gene is TRBJ1-5, the V gene TRBV3-1; D possibly corresponds to TRBD1 (5 bases). This CDR3 spans 16 amino acids. Per germline, CDR1 LGHDT and CDR2 YNNKEL (reference sequence). Trimming removed 4 bases from V and 3 bases from J, with 16 bases in between. CDR3 in DNA: TGTGCCAGCAGCCCCGCCCAGGGTTGGTACAATCAGCCCCAGCATTTT. Encoded protein: CASSPAQGWYNQPQHF.

The CDR3 here is CASILARGGYNEQFF. CDR3 nucleotides: TGTGCCAGCATCCTAGCCCGTGGGGGGTACAATGAGCAGTTCTTC. The chain uses TRBV7-2 and TRBJ2-1, with D possibly TRBD2 on 6 matching bases. The CDR3 runs 15 residues. The germline CDR1 and CDR2 sequences are SGHTA and FQGNSA. Deletions cut 7 bases from V and 4 bases from J, with 17 bases between. The full variable domain, rest sourced from reference TRBV7-2 and TRBJ2-1, is GAGVSQSPSNKVTEKGKDVELRCDPISGHTALYWYRQSLGQGLEFLIYFQGNSAPDKSGLPSDRFSAERTGGSVSTLTIQRTQQEDSAVYLCASILARGGYNEQFFGPGTRLTVL.

The CDR3 loop is CASSPGSITGELFF. The CDR3 coding sequence is TGTGCCAGCAGCCCCGGGAGCATCACCGGGGAGCTGTTTTTT. The rearrangement joins TRBV12-3 or TRBV12-4 to TRBJ2-2; tentatively, D is TRBD2 (6 bases). The CDR3 sequence is 14 residues long. V was trimmed by 6 bases and J by 4 bases, leaving 12 bases between them.

This clonotype was counted a few times. The chain has TRBV20-1 and TRBJ2-1; TRBD2 is a possible D gene (5 bases). From germline, CDR1 is DFQATT and CDR2 SNEGSKA (reference sequence). V was cut by 3 bases and J by 8 bases, with 5 bases left in between. This CDR3 has 10 amino acids. The CDR3 is CSASGDEQFF. The CDR3 DNA sequence: TGCAGTGCTAGCGGGGATGAGCAGTTCTTC.

There are a few counts of this clonotype. The chain has TRBV5-1 and TRBJ2-5; 11 positions agree with TRBD2. The germline CDR1 and CDR2 sequences are SGHRS and YFSETQ. This CDR3 is built from 15 residues. J was trimmed by 4 bases and V by 4 bases; bases with no gene match: 6. For the CDR3, the DNA is TGCGCCAGCAGCAGCGGACTAGCGGGCCCAGAGACCCAGTACTTC. Its translation is CASSSGLAGPETQYF.

At least ten counts were recorded for this clonotype. The chain couples TRBV9 to TRBJ2-2; D gene ambiguous. V was pared by 4 bases and J by 4 bases, with 8 bases between. This CDR3 is 13 amino acids long. The germline CDR1 and CDR2 sequences are SGDLS and YYNGEE. As DNA, the CDR3 is TGTGCCAGCAGCACCCGTCCCACCGGGGAGCTGTTTTTT. Amino acids: CASSTRPTGELFF.

The chain couples TRBV4-3 to TRBJ1-6; D unresolved. V was pared by 4 bases and J by 7 bases, with 8 bases between. The CDR3 length is 13 residues. Looked up from germline, CDR1 is LGHNA and CDR2 is YSLEER. CDR3 loop: CASSLVKNSPLHF. As DNA, the CDR3 is TGCGCCAGCAGCCTGGTAAAGAATTCACCCCTCCACTTT.

As to this clonotype: A read error may produce the germline difference seen at one junction end. The chain joins TRBV5-4 to TRBJ2-7; 10 bases map to TRBD2. Germline assignment: CDR1 SGHNT and CDR2 YYREEE (reference sequence). The CDR3 runs 15 residues. CDR3 sequence reads: CASSPSGTSVADDQF. CDR3 DNA sequence: TGTGCCAGCAGCCCATCCGGGACTAGCGTGGCAGACGATCAATTC.

This clonotype was counted a few times. DNA for the CDR3: TGTGCCAGCAGCGTAACACTCCCTGGCACCGAGCAGTACTTC. Amino acid sequence: CASSVTLPGTEQYF. The chain has TRBV9 and TRBJ2-7; D unclear. V was clipped by 1 base and J by 6 bases, with 14 bases between them. The V gene's germline CDR1 is SGDLS and CDR2 YYNGEE. This CDR3 comprises 14 residues.

V usage is TRBV7-2 and J usage is TRBJ2-7; the D is unclear. Trimming took 4 bases from V and 4 from J, leaving 8 bases between them. Germline loops: CDR1 SGHTA, CDR2 FQGNSA. The length of the CDR3 is 12 residues. CDR3 sequence reads: CASSSNHYEQYF. Here the CDR3 DNA reads TGTGCCAGCAGCTCCAACCATTACGAGCAGTACTTC.

This clonotype was seen a few times. This chain uses TRBV18 with TRBJ2-7; TRBD2 agrees at 8 bases. The CDR3 sequence is 16 residues long. Germline V CDR1 and CDR2: KGHSH, LQKENI. Trimming took 6 bases from V and 0 from J; bases not matched to a gene: 10. Here the CDR3 reads CASSLTVAGTSYEQYF. The CDR3 DNA reads as TGTGCCAGCTCCCTAACCGTAGCGGGAACCTCCTACGAGCAGTACTTC.

The J gene is TRBJ2-1, the V gene TRBV12-3 or TRBV12-4; 8 bases match TRBD1. The CDR3 is 13 amino acids. The V and J ends lost 1 base and 9 bases, in that order; junction bases with no gene match: 2. The CDR3 DNA sequence: TGTGCCAGCAGTTTAGGGACAGGGCTTGAGCAGTTCTTC. Translation: CASSLGTGLEQFF.